The source of this TCR beta chain is a study of CD8 T cells in ankylosing spondylitis. One entry per CDR3 protein results from TCRdb running MiXCR on the 5' RACE reads. The sample contains roughly 120,000 distinct CDR3 sequences, approximately 13% of which appear only once. This clonotype was seen more than once but under ten times. Sample: blood, either unsorted or a sorted T cell fraction (not recorded which). The clonotype was recovered from a female donor with ankylosing spondylitis or in good health (not recorded which).

CDR3 sequence reads: CASSEFPSGRINTDTQYF. The CDR3 DNA sequence: TGTGCCAGCAGTGAGTTTCCTAGCGGGAGGATTAACACAGATACGCAGTATTTT. The chain combines TRBV2 with TRBJ2-3; 11 bases are a match to TRBD2. The CDR3 runs 18 residues. Germline V CDR1 and CDR2: SNHLY, FYNNEI. The junction had 10 bases not matched to a gene; V was cut back by 3 bases and J by 2 bases.